This TCR beta chain was documented in a study of blood T cell repertoires in COVID-19. Across the whole study: Acute and convalescent COVID-19 samples came from the United States, Italy and Spain.

Authors' methods: Researchers report that nucleated cell counts were estimated from reference gene primer amplification. Profiled with immunoSEQ multiplex PCR; TCRdb holds only in-frame clones, not every one. That table gives V, J and clone size, and the DNA gave D and trimming. Found here are about 97,000 clones, roughly 86% of them singletons; the top ten hold nearly 20%. With 0 bases removed from V and 2 bases from J, the gap between germline ends came to 8 bases. The CDR3 sequence is 14 residues long. CDR1 is LNHDA, CDR2 SQIVND, per germline (reference sequence). This clone was observed a single time.

V gene TRBV19 combines with J gene TRBJ2-7, with D perhaps TRBD1 (6 bases). Sequencing input: peripheral blood. The TCR originated in a human donor in a cohort sampled during active COVID-19. CDR3 coding DNA: TGTGCCAGTAGTATAGAAGCAGGGGCCTACGAGCAGTACTTC. It yields the protein CASSIEAGAYEQYF.